What follows are 3 T cell receptor beta chains derived from one specimen sequenced in a study of Graves' ophthalmopathy and Graves' hyperthyroidism. Amplification of TCR beta CDR3 regions used RNA transcripts. Second-round multiplex PCR followed a first-round RT-PCR using HTBI primers. TCRdb re-called the multiplex PCR reads through MiXCR, storing one row per CDR3 protein. The sample carries 170,000 or so distinct CDR3 sequences, roughly 36% recorded once. The sample taken for sequencing was peripheral blood. These receptors originate from a man aged 25 to 45 with Graves' ophthalmopathy.

The chain carries TRBV28 and TRBJ2-7, with D maybe TRBD2 (6 bases). This CDR3 comprises 15 residues. CDR1 MDHEN and CDR2 SYDVKM come from the germline V gene. V was trimmed by 3 bases and J by 3 bases, leaving 15 bases between them. The CDR3 spells CASSFTGSGNYEQYF. As DNA, the CDR3 is TGTGCCAGCAGTTTCACTGGTAGCGGAAACTACGAGCAGTACTTC.

For this clonotype: At one of its ends the junction is not consistent with the germline gene, which may arise from a read error. The genes are TRBV28 and TRBJ2-5; possible D gene TRBD1, 6 bases. CDR3 length: 18 amino acids. Per germline, CDR1 MDHEN and CDR2 SYDVKM. The CDR3: CASSSHYPPQGPQGTQYF. The CDR3 nucleotides read TGTGCCAGCAGTTCGCATTACCCCCCACAGGGCCCCCAAGGGACCCAGTACTTC.

The J gene is TRBJ2-2, the V gene TRBV20-1, with 8 bases that match TRBD2. The CDR3 is 16 amino acids. V lost 0 bases to trimming and J lost 7 bases; unmatched junction nucleotides: 10. Germline CDR1 is DFQATT and CDR2 is SNEGSKA (reference sequence). In nucleotides, the CDR3 is TGCAGTGCTAGAGACGGGGGTAGCGGGGAGGTCGGGGAGCTGTTTTTT. This translates into CSARDGGSGEVGELFF.